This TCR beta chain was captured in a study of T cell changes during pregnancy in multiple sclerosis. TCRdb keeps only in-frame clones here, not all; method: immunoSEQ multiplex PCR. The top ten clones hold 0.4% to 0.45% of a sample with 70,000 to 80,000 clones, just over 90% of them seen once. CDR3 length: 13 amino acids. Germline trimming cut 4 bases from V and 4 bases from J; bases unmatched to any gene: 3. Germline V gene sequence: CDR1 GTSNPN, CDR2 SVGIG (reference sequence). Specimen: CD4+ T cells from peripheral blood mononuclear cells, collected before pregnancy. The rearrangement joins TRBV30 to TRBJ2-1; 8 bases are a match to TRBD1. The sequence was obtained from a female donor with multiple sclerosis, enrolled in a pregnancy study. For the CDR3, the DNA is TGTGCCTGGAACCGACAGGGGTACAATGAGCAGTTCTTC. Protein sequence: CAWNRQGYNEQFF.